This is a list of T cell receptor beta chains from one sample in a study of cytomegalovirus exposure and HLA in healthy donors. Here immunoSEQ multiplex PCR was the method, and the copy in TCRdb shows in-frame clones only, minus some. The repertoire table contains some 50,000 clones. The sequencing input was PBMCs. Source of these receptors: a woman aged 40-49 years in good health and CMV-seronegative. Both conserved end residues are part of each CDR3. The D gene is left open where the match is weak.

CDR3 protein: CASSVGQKGYEQYF; CDR3 DNA: TGTGCCAGTAGTGTCGGACAGAAAGGCTACGAGCAGTACTTC; J gene: TRBJ2-7; D gene: .; V gene: TRBV19; CDR3 length: 14
CDR3 protein: CASSVAPGNEQFF; CDR3 DNA: TGTGCCAGCAGCGTAGCGCCGGGCAATGAGCAGTTCTTC; J gene: TRBJ2-1; D gene: .; V gene: TRBV9; CDR3 length: 13
CDR3 protein: CASSSGAGGFMNTEAFF; CDR3 DNA: TGTGCCAGCAGTTCGGGGGCAGGGGGCTTCATGAACACTGAAGCTTTCTTT; J gene: TRBJ1-1; D gene: TRBD1; V gene: TRBV27; CDR3 length: 17
CDR3 protein: CASSGSSGGSGNTIYF; CDR3 DNA: TGTGCCAGCAGTGGATCCTCAGGGGGCTCTGGAAACACCATATATTTT; J gene: TRBJ1-3; D gene: TRBD1; V gene: TRBV25-1; CDR3 length: 16
CDR3 protein: CASSLMGGANTEAFF; CDR3 DNA: TGTGCCAGCAGCTTAATGGGGGGAGCGAACACTGAAGCTTTCTTT; J gene: TRBJ1-1; D gene: .; V gene: TRBV7-9; CDR3 length: 15
CDR3 protein: CASSRNRGLAYEQYF; CDR3 DNA: TGTGCCAGCAGTCGCAACAGGGGGCTCGCGTACGAGCAGTACTTC; J gene: TRBJ2-7; D gene: TRBD1; V gene: TRBV6-1; CDR3 length: 15
CDR3 protein: CASSVGREGQETQYF; CDR3 DNA: TGTGCCAGCAGTGTAGGGAGGGAGGGCCAAGAGACCCAGTACTTC; J gene: TRBJ2-5; D gene: TRBD2; V gene: TRBV2; CDR3 length: 15
CDR3 protein: CASSPGQPPSGELFF; CDR3 DNA: TGTGCCAGCAGTCCGGGACAGCCTCCATCCGGGGAGCTGTTTTTT; J gene: TRBJ2-2; D gene: TRBD1; V gene: TRBV19; CDR3 length: 15
CDR3 protein: CASTSGWGNTEAFF; CDR3 DNA: TGTGCCTCCACCTCGGGGTGGGGGAACACTGAAGCTTTCTTT; J gene: TRBJ1-1; D gene: .; V gene: TRBV30; CDR3 length: 14
CDR3 protein: CASSSGLAGAHGELFF; CDR3 DNA: TGCGCCAGCAGCTCGGGACTAGCGGGAGCTCACGGGGAGCTGTTTTTT; J gene: TRBJ2-2; D gene: TRBD2; V gene: TRBV4-3; CDR3 length: 16